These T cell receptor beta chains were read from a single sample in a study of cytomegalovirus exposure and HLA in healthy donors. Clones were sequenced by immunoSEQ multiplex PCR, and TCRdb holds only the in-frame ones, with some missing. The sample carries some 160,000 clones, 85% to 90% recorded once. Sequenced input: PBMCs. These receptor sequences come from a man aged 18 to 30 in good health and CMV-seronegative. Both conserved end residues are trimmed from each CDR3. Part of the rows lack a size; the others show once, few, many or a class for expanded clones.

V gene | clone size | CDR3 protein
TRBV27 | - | ASRSGQGSFSPLH
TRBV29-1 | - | SASRTASREQY
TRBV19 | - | ASSPGVAGWNEQF
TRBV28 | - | ASSYGFGDRPEETQY
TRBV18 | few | ASSPQQGRQGGYT
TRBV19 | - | ASSPGTGGLSYEQY
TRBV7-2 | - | ASSPYRLTNEKLF
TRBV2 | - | ASTEGTLRDTQY
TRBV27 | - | ASSWGGGAFNTQY
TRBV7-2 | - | ASSLSTVGLYGYT
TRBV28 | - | ASSLTGEVYGYT
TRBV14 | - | ASSPLLNTEAF
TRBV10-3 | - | AISEGQGGNQPQH
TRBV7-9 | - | ASSYSGGLKDTQY
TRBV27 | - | ASSLTGSSTDTQY
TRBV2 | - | ASSGSIGSEQF
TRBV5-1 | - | ASSPTSGTSGGAYNEQF
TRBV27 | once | ASSFRGGSGYT
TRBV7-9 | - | ASSSGLAGGWTQY
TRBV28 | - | ASSDPGQRPNTGELF
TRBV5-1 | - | ASSLTGGNSPLH
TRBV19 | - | ASSIVGGTYEQY
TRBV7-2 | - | ASSFWSGSGSYEQY
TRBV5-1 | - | ASSLRQGSGNEQF
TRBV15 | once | ATFAAGNTEAF
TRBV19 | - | ASSTRTGVDTDTQY
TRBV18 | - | ASSPGQGAQPQH
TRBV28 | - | ASSPMTGNYGYT
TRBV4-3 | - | ASSQNPQGINEQY
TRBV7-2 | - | ASSLNPGLAGDEQY
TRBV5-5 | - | ASSRQNSNQPQH
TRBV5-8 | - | ASIPRYLNTEAF
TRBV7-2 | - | ASSLVRKGARQGGQPQH
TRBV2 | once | ASRDGRGTDTQY
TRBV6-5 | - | ATTGYGTQY
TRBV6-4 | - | ASSVTGASTEAF
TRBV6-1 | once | ASRIDRPSGNTIY
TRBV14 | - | ASSQGYGTGDHRLAGVRREQY
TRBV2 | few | ASSVLKYGYT
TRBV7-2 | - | ASSLAWRQGAGRVQY
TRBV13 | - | ASSSPSWPTPSYNEQF
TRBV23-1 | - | ASTQHSGTGNDYGYT
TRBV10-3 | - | AISGQGVGDTQY
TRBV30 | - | AWSSGRNTGELF
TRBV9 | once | ASSPRPRLGHYNEQF
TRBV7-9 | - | ASSLDRTSGAGELF
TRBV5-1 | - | ASSLGAPGNTIY
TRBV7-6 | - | ASSLAIGGTTTGTDTQY
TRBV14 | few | ASSQDDLQVMEDEKLF
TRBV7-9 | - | ASSLSENEQF
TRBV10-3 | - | AISSTPGGNEQF
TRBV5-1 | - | ASSLVRQGTGETQY
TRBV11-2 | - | ASSLYRGYYNEQF
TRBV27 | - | ASSLSLAGVSEDTQY
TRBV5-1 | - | ASSSGQGEKNIQY
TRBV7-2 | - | ASSAQRAYNEQF
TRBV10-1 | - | ASSRRAEERYEQY
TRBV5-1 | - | ASSQWPILAGGHSTGELF
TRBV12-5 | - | ASGLAAQSNTEAF